These 13 T cell receptor beta chains originate from one sample sequenced in a study of lymphopenia after photon versus proton radiotherapy. Sequenced by immunoSEQ multiplex PCR; TCRdb stores in-frame clones only, minus some. The sample contains about 65,000 clones, 87% of which appear only once. The sample in question was peripheral blood, obtained from a patient treated with proton-based radiotherapy. Receptor source: a man of 80 years or more with esophageal cancer.

This chain uses TRBV18 with TRBJ2-5, with a possible D match to TRBD1 (6 bases). This CDR3 has 15 residues. Germline V CDR1 and CDR2: KGHSH, LQKENI. The germline V and J ends were trimmed by 3 bases and 2 bases, with 13 bases remaining between them. As DNA, the CDR3 is TGTGCCAGCTCACCCTTCGACAGGATTCAAGAGACCCAGTACTTC. It specifies CASSPFDRIQETQYF.

A word on this clone: Additional DNA sequences in this sample encode the identical CDR3. The chain links TRBV30 to TRBJ2-5; D possibly corresponds to TRBD1 (5 bases). Germline V lookup: CDR1 GTSNPN, CDR2 SVGIG (reference sequence). CDR3 size: 15 residues. Trimming cost V 3 bases and J 2 bases, with 16 bases left between them. The CDR3: CAWRTGQGLQETQYF. DNA of the CDR3: TGTGCCTGGAGAACGGGCCAGGGCCTTCAAGAGACCCAGTACTTC.

This clone was observed a handful of times. The V call is TRBV7-9, the J call TRBJ1-2; D might be TRBD1 (5 bases). The CDR3 extends over 16 amino acids. Germline values: CDR1 SEHNR, CDR2 FQNEAQ (reference sequence). The V and J ends lost 3 bases and 7 bases respectively, with 21 bases between them. The CDR3 reads CASSLGDRPGASGYTF. The DNA of the CDR3 is TGTGCCAGCAGCTTGGGGGATCGGCCGGGCGCTTCTGGCTACACCTTC.

The J gene is TRBJ2-3, the V gene TRBV7-2; TRBD1 matches at 9 bases. CDR1 and CDR2 from the germline V gene are SGHTA and FQGNSA. The CDR3 is made up of 15 amino acids. V was clipped by 5 bases and J by 5 bases; unmatched bases: 8. CDR3 nucleotide sequence: TGTGCCAGCAGCCTATTGACAGGGGGAGGAGATACGCAGTATTTT. Its protein is CASSLLTGGGDTQYF.

The rearrangement uses TRBV4-3 and TRBJ1-1, with D perhaps matching TRBD1 (5 bases). Germline CDR1 LGHNA, CDR2 YSLEER. There are 14 residues in the CDR3. Trimming left V 4 bases short and J 6 bases short, with 15 bases between. The CDR3 region is CASSPGTWEAEAFF. Here the CDR3 DNA reads TGCGCCAGCAGCCCCGGGACTTGGGAGGCTGAAGCTTTCTTT.

The chain uses TRBV30 and TRBJ2-7, with 9 bases matching TRBD1. CDR1 and CDR2 (germline): GTSNPN, SVGIG (reference sequence). The CDR3 loop spans 15 amino acids. With 0 bases clipped from V and 5 bases from J, the junction kept 8 bases outside the gene matches. The CDR3 nucleotides read TGTGCCTGGAGTGTCCGTGGGACAGGGTACCACGAGCAGTACTTC. As protein: CAWSVRGTGYHEQYF.

V gene TRBV19 combines with J gene TRBJ2-7; perhaps TRBD1 as D (6 bases). Germline assignment: CDR1 LNHDA and CDR2 SQIVND (reference sequence). Trimming left V 5 bases short and J 2 bases short, with 10 bases between. The CDR3 is made up of 13 amino acids. CDR3 coding DNA: TGTGCCAGTAGTCTACAGGGTCCCTACGAGCAGTACTTC. This sequence encodes CASSLQGPYEQYF. The complete variable domain, with remaining parts taken from reference TRBV19 and TRBJ2-7, reads DGGITQSPKYLFRKEGQNVTLSCEQNLNHDAMYWYRQDPGQGLRLIYYSQIVNDFQKGDIAEGYSVSREKKESFPLTVTSAQKNPTAFYLCASSLQGPYEQYFGPGTRLTVT.

The gene calls are TRBV5-1 and TRBJ1-2; D is ambiguous. This CDR3 is 12 amino acids long. The V end lost 4 bases, the J end lost 8 bases, and 12 bases lay between the germline ends. The germline gives CDR1 SGHRS, CDR2 YFSETQ. The CDR3 coding sequence is TGCGCCAGCAGCACCCCACCGACAGGCTACACCTTC. This sequence encodes CASSTPPTGYTF.

This clone was recorded only once. The CDR3 reads CASSVNDRVRYGYTF. Written as DNA, the CDR3 is TGTGCCAGCAGCGTGAACGACAGGGTTCGCTATGGCTACACCTTC. The chain carries TRBV9 and TRBJ1-2, with 7 bases aligning to TRBD1. Germline CDR1 reads SGDLS; CDR2 reads YYNGEE. CDR3 length equals 15 residues. The J segment lost 4 bases and the V segment lost 2 bases, leaving 8 bases of the junction unmatched.

The V gene is TRBV7-2, the J gene TRBJ2-7; maybe TRBD2 (5 bases). Deletions cut 6 bases from V and 2 bases from J, with 5 bases between. The CDR3 totals 11 residues. Per germline, CDR1 SGHTA and CDR2 FQGNSA. DNA for the CDR3: TGTGCCAGCAGGCGGGCCTACGAGCAGTACTTC. Its translation: CASRRAYEQYF.

The J gene is TRBJ2-3, the V gene TRBV5-6, with 10 bases identical to TRBD2. J gave up 3 bases and V 0 bases, and 4 bases lay outside the gene matches. Germline loops: CDR1 SGHDT, CDR2 YYEEEE. This CDR3 has 16 amino acids. CDR3 DNA sequence: TGTGCCAGCAGCTTGGGTGGTAGCGGGGGGACAGATACGCAGTATTTT. Its translation: CASSLGGSGGTDTQYF.

V gene TRBV12-5 combines with J gene TRBJ1-2; D remains unclear. Between the trimmed V and J ends, which lost 2 bases and 1 base, there was a span of 11 bases. The CDR3 contains 15 residues. The germline gives CDR1 LGHNT, CDR2 FRNRAP. The CDR3 loop is CASGLSLGVNYGYTF. For the CDR3, the DNA is TGTGCTAGTGGTTTGTCCTTGGGTGTTAACTATGGCTACACCTTC. The entire variable domain, with the rest obtained from reference TRBV12-5 and TRBJ1-2, is as follows: DARVTQTPRHKVTEMGQEVTMRCQPILGHNTVFWYRQTMMQGLELLAYFRNRAPLDDSGMPKDRFSAEMPDATLATLKIQPSEPRDSAVYFCASGLSLGVNYGYTFGSGTRLTVV.

The V gene is TRBV11-2, the J gene TRBJ2-7; 12 nucleotides line up with TRBD2. The J segment lost 2 bases and the V segment lost 5 bases, leaving 10 bases of the junction unmatched. The CDR3 sequence is 17 residues long. CDR1 is SGHAT, CDR2 FQNNGV, per germline. CDR3 region: CASSHTRLAGVPYEQYF. The CDR3 nucleotides read TGTGCCAGCAGCCACACCCGACTAGCGGGAGTGCCCTACGAGCAGTACTTC. Full variable domain (missing parts from reference TRBV11-2 and TRBJ2-7): EAGVAQSPRYKIIEKRQSVAFWCNPISGHATLYWYQQILGQGPKLLIQFQNNGVVDDSQLPKDRFSAERLKGVDSTLKIQPAKLEDSAVYLCASSHTRLAGVPYEQYFGPGTRLTVT.